This T cell receptor beta chain was identified during a study of blood T cell repertoires in COVID-19. Overall study: T cells, B-cell-depleted T cells, or PBMCs supplied cDNA or gDNA.

CDR3 length equals 16 residues. Germline V gives CDR1 SGHDT, CDR2 YYEEEE. V was clipped by 3 bases and J by 3 bases, with 19 bases between them. Clones were sequenced by immunoSEQ multiplex PCR, and TCRdb holds only the in-frame ones, with some missing. The sample holds tens of thousands of clones, just under 95% seen once. The chain has TRBV5-6 and TRBJ2-7; D possibly corresponds to TRBD1 (7 bases). The TCR comes from a human donor in a cohort sampled during active COVID-19. The sample taken for sequencing was peripheral blood. The CDR3 here is CASSSTRTGGSYEQYF. In nucleotides, the CDR3 is TGTGCCAGCAGCTCGACGCGGACAGGAGGGAGCTACGAGCAGTACTTC.